This TCR beta chain was recorded in a study of shared clonotypes between healthy human individuals. Study findings and constraints: Unshared clonotypes carried lower generation probabilities than those common to all four donors.

Several immunoSEQ plates received, in even portions, the genomic DNA of each subset. Produced via immunoSEQ multiplex PCR; TCRdb's table is partial and in-frame only. The sample has around 610,000 clones, around 96% seen once. Naivety among CD8 cells was defined by CD45RO negativity and positive CCR7 selection, thereby excluding terminally differentiated effector memory CD45RA+ cells. CDR3 length: 13 residues. Germline lookup yields CDR1 MGHRA and CDR2 YSYEKL. The V end was cut by 1 base, the J end by 7 bases, with 11 bases between. As to this clone: The antigen remains undetermined.

Source material: naive CD8+ T cells sorted from blood. This chain joins TRBV4-1 and TRBJ2-7, with D possibly TRBD1 on 6 matching bases. The receptor was derived from a woman aged 25 to 39 in good health. This CDR3 is CASSQGEGGEQYF. The CDR3 DNA is TGCGCCAGCAGCCAAGGCGAAGGGGGTGAGCAGTACTTC.